The 15 T cell receptor beta chains presented below share a single source sample, sequenced in a study of post-analysis software for immune sequencing data. Their antigen targets remain unknown. Study-wide findings and caveats: Four or five TRBV segments were more frequent in patients than controls; TRBV5-6, TRBV5-1 and TRBV20-1 belonged to this group.

Researchers reported that TCR beta cDNA libraries carried unique molecular identifiers. TCRdb processed the PCR reads anew with MiXCR; each CDR3 protein has one entry. The table shows fewer than 700,000 distinct CDR3 sequences, with 44% occurring only once. The specimen was blood. The receptors derive from a girl aged 5 to 17 with multiple sclerosis.

The chain is built from TRBV7-2 and TRBJ2-7; D might be TRBD1 or TRBD2, each matching 7 bases. Judging by the DNA end, TRBJ2-5 fits better; the J call may be wrong. The CDR3 totals 14 residues. Germline V CDR1 and CDR2: SGHTA, FQGNSA. The CDR3 DNA reads as TGTGCCAGCAGCCAGGGGGGGGGCTGGGAGACCCAGTACTTC. Translating gives CASSQGGGWETQYF.

This clonotype was seen a handful of times. The chain joins TRBV10-3 to TRBJ2-1; TRBD2 matches at 13 bases. This CDR3 has 16 residues. From germline, CDR1 is ENHRY and CDR2 SYGVKD. V lost 6 bases to trimming and J lost 10 bases; unmatched junction nucleotides: 12. CDR3 coding DNA: TGTGCCATCAGATCCCCCGGACTAGCGGGAGCGGGCGAGCAGTTCTTC. Its protein is CAIRSPGLAGAGEQFF.

This chain uses TRBV7-2 with TRBJ2-1, with 10 bases that match TRBD2. Germline-derived CDR1 and CDR2 are SGHTA and FQGNSA. After removal of 1 base from V and 7 bases from J, the junction contained 7 bases not matched to a gene. The CDR3 has 16 amino acids. The CDR3 here is CASSLVVKLAGNEQFF. DNA for the CDR3: TGTGCCAGCAGCTTAGTCGTTAAACTAGCGGGGAATGAGCAGTTCTTC.

This clonotype showed up just a few times. The chain joins TRBV3-1 to TRBJ2-5; 8 nucleotides align to TRBD2. V shed 3 bases and J 5 bases; nucleotides not matched to a gene: 8. CDR1 LGHDT and CDR2 YNNKEL come from the germline V gene (reference sequence). This CDR3 is built from 15 residues. CDR3 amino acids: CASSHFAGGAETQYF. The DNA of the CDR3 is TGTGCCAGCAGCCACTTCGCGGGGGGAGCGGAGACCCAGTACTTC.

V is TRBV20-1 and J is TRBJ2-7; D remains unclear. Germline lookup yields CDR1 DFQATT and CDR2 SNEGSKA (reference sequence). With 0 bases removed from V and 5 bases from J, the gap between germline ends came to 8 bases. The CDR3 spans 12 residues. In DNA form, the CDR3 reads TGCAGTGCTAGAGACGCACTACACGAGCAGTACTTC. This gives the protein CSARDALHEQYF.

This clonotype was found a few times. The chain employs TRBV5-1 and TRBJ2-1; 7 bases are a match to TRBD1. Germline lookup yields CDR1 SGHRS and CDR2 YFSETQ. The CDR3 contains 14 residues. The V gene end was trimmed by 4 bases and the J gene end by 9 bases; junction bases not matched to a gene: 10. Here the CDR3 DNA reads TGCGCCAGCAGCAGCTCGACAGGGAGAGGTGAGCAGTTCTTC. Translation gives CASSSSTGRGEQFF.

This clonotype appeared a few times. The chain couples TRBV12-3 or TRBV12-4 to TRBJ2-1; TRBD2 is a possible D gene (6 bases). The CDR3 is 14 residues long. V was pared by 10 bases and J by 2 bases, with 15 bases between. This CDR3 reads CAILSTSTYNEQFF. DNA of the CDR3: TGTGCCATATTAAGCACTAGCACCTACAATGAGCAGTTCTTC.

This clonotype was seen a handful of times. J is TRBJ2-1 and V is TRBV5-1; D possibly uses TRBD1 or TRBD2 (5 bases each). Trimming pared 7 bases from V and 4 bases from J, leaving 21 bases between. CDR1 and CDR2 (germline): SGHRS, YFSETQ. The CDR3 consists of 16 residues. The CDR3 coding sequence is TGCGCCAGCTTCCGATCTTGGGGGTCCCCTTACAATGAGCAGTTCTTC. Amino acids: CASFRSWGSPYNEQFF.

On this clonotype itself: At one of its ends the junction is not consistent with the germline gene, which may arise from a read error. The chain recombines TRBV9 with TRBJ1-2; the match to TRBD1 covers 7 bases. Germline loops: CDR1 SGDLS, CDR2 YYNGEE. The CDR3 length is 14 residues. CDR3 sequence reads: CASSGWDSPYDYTF. In DNA, the CDR3 is TGTGCCAGCAGCGGCTGGGACAGCCCCTATGACTACACCTTC. The full variable domain, its missing parts supplied by reference TRBV9 and TRBJ1-2, is DSGVTQTPKHLITATGQRVTLRCSPRSGDLSVYWYQQSLDQGLQFLIQYYNGEERAKGNILERFSAQQFPDLHSELNLSSLELGDSALYFCASSGWDSPYDYTFGSGTRLTVV.

The rearrangement uses TRBV25-1 and TRBJ2-1; 8 bases are shared with TRBD1. The CDR3 covers 16 residues. Germline V lookup: CDR1 MGHDK, CDR2 SYGVNS. J gave up 4 bases and V 2 bases, and 7 bases lay outside the gene matches. CDR3 sequence reads: CASSEIGTGGYNEQFF. CDR3 coding DNA: TGTGCCAGCAGTGAAATCGGAACAGGGGGTTACAATGAGCAGTTCTTC.

This clonotype was detected only a few times. V and J are TRBV5-1 and TRBJ2-7; perhaps TRBD1 as D (6 bases). The V gene's germline CDR1 is SGHRS and CDR2 YFSETQ. The CDR3 has 14 amino acids. V shed 3 bases and J shed 5 bases, with 15 bases lying between them. For the CDR3, the DNA is TGCGCCAGCAGCTGGGCGGTGGGGGCCGACGAGCAGTACTTC. Amino acids: CASSWAVGADEQYF.

In this sample, this clonotype turned up once. This rearrangement joins TRBV2 to TRBJ2-5, with D tentatively TRBD1 (5 bases). The last part of the DNA fits TRBJ2-7 better; the J call may be wrong. Germline CDR1 is SNHLY and CDR2 is FYNNEI. The CDR3 loop spans 14 amino acids. The CDR3 DNA follows: TGTGCCAGCAGTGGAATCTCTGTTCAGGGCGAGCAGTACTTC. Its translation is CASSGISVQGEQYF.

The chain is built from TRBV20-1 and TRBJ2-7; tentatively, D is TRBD1 or TRBD2 (6 bases each). Germline V gene data show CDR1 as DFQATT and CDR2 as SNEGSKA (reference sequence). The V end lost 2 bases, the J end lost 3 bases, and 17 bases lay between the germline ends. The length of the CDR3 is 15 residues. The DNA for the CDR3 is TGCAGTGCTAGACCCTTAAGAGGGGGGATCTACGAGCAGTACTTC. It yields the protein CSARPLRGGIYEQYF.

The rearrangement uses TRBV3-1 and TRBJ2-6, with D perhaps assigned TRBD1 or TRBD2 (5 bases each). The CDR3 length is 16 residues. The germline V gene encodes CDR1 LGHDT and CDR2 YNNKEL (reference sequence). V shed 5 bases and J shed 1 base, with 12 bases lying between them. The CDR3 DNA is TGTGCCAGCAGCTCCTACGAGGGGTCTGGGGCCAACGTCCTGACTTTC. Translated, it gives CASSSYEGSGANVLTF.

The chain is built from TRBV29-1 and TRBJ2-7; TRBD1 agrees at 10 bases. CDR1 is SQVTM and CDR2 is ANQGSEA in the germline V gene. The CDR3 is 13 residues long. The V segment lost 7 bases and the J segment 2 bases; nucleotides outside the gene matches: 5. In DNA, the CDR3 is TGCAGCGGCCGGGACAGGGGCACCTACGAGCAGTACTTC. Residues: CSGRDRGTYEQYF.